The present T cell receptor beta chain was sequenced within a study of regulatory T cells in long-lasting Graves disease. This clonotype was seen repeatedly, ten times or more. The CDR3 covers 19 residues. Looked up from germline, CDR1 is DFQATT and CDR2 is SNEGSKA (reference sequence). V shed 6 bases and J 2 bases; nucleotides not matched to a gene: 17. This sample's time point: newly diagnosed GD, antithyroid drugs for less than 3 months. Scientists built the TCR library using RNA that was extracted from PBMCs. CDR3-region Arm-PCR and iRepertoire HTBI primers produced the TCR beta libraries. MiXCR was run by TCRdb on the multiplex PCR reads, yielding one entry per CDR3 protein. The table shows some 340,000 distinct CDR3 sequences, with 10% to 15% occurring only once. The sample was also linked to a second study, of T cells in Graves' hyperthyroidism and ophthalmopathy. That study adds: In the first-round RT-PCR of the TCR CDR3, the HTBI primer set was used.

This material consisted of peripheral blood mononuclear cells (PBMCs), taken at new diagnosis, from a patient treated with antithyroid drugs. The chain combines TRBV20-1 with TRBJ2-3, with 13 bases lining up with TRBD2. The sequence was obtained from a woman younger than 35 with Graves disease. The CDR3 nucleotides read TGCAGTGCCAGGACGATAACGGGAACTAGCGGGGGGGACACAGATACGCAGTATTTT. It translates to CSARTITGTSGGDTDTQYF.